The 12 T cell receptor beta chains reported below all come from one sample, sequenced in a study of T cells after yellow fever vaccination. TCRdb fed the 5' RACE reads into MiXCR, producing one record per CDR3 protein. Counted here are about 360,000 distinct CDR3 sequences, around 6.5% occurring once; the ten biggest clones make up 15%. The material sequenced was PBMCs, taken 5 days after the yellow fever booster vaccination. These receptors originate from a man aged 25-45 years who received the YFV17D yellow fever vaccine.

This clonotype was counted a few times. Here the CDR3 DNA reads TGTGCCAGCAGTTACCCGACCCAGGGACTAGCGGGAGTTCTCGGGGAGCTGTTTTTT. Translation: CASSYPTQGLAGVLGELFF. This sequence joins TRBV6-2 or TRBV6-3 and TRBJ2-2, with 14 bases matching TRBD2. The V segment lost 2 bases and the J segment 7 bases; nucleotides outside the gene matches: 12. Germline CDR1 is MNHEY and CDR2 is SVGEGT. The length of the CDR3 is 19 residues.

The V gene is TRBV20-1, the J gene TRBJ2-3; D gene uncertain. Germline values: CDR1 DFQATT, CDR2 SNEGSKA (reference sequence). The V end was cut by 3 bases, the J end by 9 bases, with 19 bases between. The CDR3 loop spans 14 amino acids. CDR3 DNA: TGCAGTGCTAGGGGTAGTATAAAAGTTTGCACGCAGTATTTT. Translation gives CSARGSIKVCTQYF.

The chain has TRBV5-1 and TRBJ2-7; TRBD1 agrees at 8 bases. The CDR3 contains 16 residues. The trim removed 4 bases at V and 0 bases at J, leaving 9 bases unmatched. Germline V CDR1 and CDR2: SGHRS, YFSETQ. CDR3 DNA: TGCGCCAGCAGCCCGTCCTCGGACAGGGTCTCCTACGAGCAGTACTTC. It is translated as CASSPSSDRVSYEQYF.

The chain recombines TRBV24-1 with TRBJ2-7, with 8 bases matching TRBD2. This CDR3 spans 13 amino acids. Germline loops: CDR1 KGHDR, CDR2 SFDVKD. V shed 10 bases and J 4 bases; nucleotides not matched to a gene: 8. For the CDR3, the DNA is TGTGCCACTGTCGGGAGGGCCATTTACGAGCAGTACTTC. Residues: CATVGRAIYEQYF.

This clonotype was found many times. This sequence joins TRBV3-1 and TRBJ2-7, with unresolved D. Germline CDR1 reads LGHDT; CDR2 reads YNNKEL (reference sequence). The CDR3 has 12 amino acids. The V gene lost 6 bases and the J gene lost 6 bases, with 12 bases spanning the gap. The CDR3 DNA sequence: TGTGCCAGCAGAGCCTCTTGGGGCGAGCAGTACTTC. Residues: CASRASWGEQYF.

The chain joins TRBV11-2 to TRBJ2-1, with 11 bases matching TRBD2. The ends lost 3 bases at V and 1 base at J; junction bases unmatched: 11. CDR3 size: 19 residues. Per the germline V gene, CDR1 is SGHAT and CDR2 is FQNNGV. The CDR3 here is CASSFLLAGVFRSYNEQFF. In DNA, the CDR3 is TGTGCCAGCAGCTTCCTACTAGCGGGAGTATTCAGGTCCTACAATGAGCAGTTCTTC.

This clonotype was found many times. This CDR3 is CASSLASSVNLEQFF. The CDR3 DNA reads as TGTGCCAGCAGCTTAGCGTCTAGCGTTAACCTTGAGCAGTTCTTC. The chain recombines TRBV7-2 with TRBJ2-1, with a weak D call TRBD2 (6 bases). The CDR3 spans 15 residues. Germline CDR1 is SGHTA and CDR2 is FQGNSA. V gave up 0 bases and J gave up 9 bases, with 15 bases separating them. Variable domain in full (rest from reference TRBV7-2 and TRBJ2-1): GAGVSQSPSNKVTEKGKDVELRCDPISGHTALYWYRQSLGQGLEFLIYFQGNSAPDKSGLPSDRFSAERTGGSVSTLTIQRTQQEDSAVYLCASSLASSVNLEQFFGPGTRLTVL.

This clonotype was found a few times. The chain recombines TRBV4-3 with TRBJ2-5, with 8 bases that match TRBD2. The CDR3 runs to 16 residues. Germline V gene lookup returns CDR1 LGHNA and CDR2 YSLEER. V shed 5 bases and J 3 bases; nucleotides not matched to a gene: 11. The CDR3 DNA reads as TGCGCCAGCAGCTACTCTGTCAGAGCGGGAGAAGAGACCCAGTACTTC. It is translated as CASSYSVRAGEETQYF.

This clonotype came up a few times. The rearrangement links TRBV5-6 to TRBJ2-7; the match to TRBD1 covers 8 bases. Per germline, CDR1 SGHDT and CDR2 YYEEEE. V trimming: 4 bases; J trimming: 3 bases; junction bases outside the gene matches: 6. CDR3 length: 14 amino acids. The CDR3 here is CASSRPGQDYEQYF. CDR3 nucleotides: TGTGCCAGCAGCAGGCCGGGACAGGACTACGAGCAGTACTTC.

This clonotype was detected only a few times. The chain combines TRBV5-1 with TRBJ2-1, with D maybe TRBD2 (7 bases). The CDR3 is 16 amino acids. Trimming removed 4 bases at V and 12 bases at J, with 26 bases between. Germline CDR1 and CDR2: SGHRS and YFSETQ. The CDR3 loop is CASSPIGGGGGIMQFF. CDR3 DNA: TGCGCCAGCAGCCCAATAGGTGGGGGCGGGGGCATTATGCAGTTCTTC.

The CDR3 region is CASSPSPGPGETQYF. Here the CDR3 DNA reads TGTGCCAGCTCACCTTCCCCAGGCCCCGGGGAGACCCAGTACTTC. This sequence joins TRBV18 and TRBJ2-5; D gene unclear. The ends were cut back, 3 bases at V and 5 bases at J, with 16 bases in the middle. Germline V gives CDR1 KGHSH, CDR2 LQKENI. The CDR3 contains 15 residues.

This clonotype turned up a few times. The chain combines TRBV24-1 with TRBJ2-3, with 10 positions matching TRBD1. CDR3 length: 17 amino acids. From germline, CDR1 is KGHDR and CDR2 SFDVKD. V trimming: 0 bases; J trimming: 1 base; junction bases outside the gene matches: 3. This CDR3 reads CATSDLAGTGGTDTQYF. The CDR3, as DNA: TGTGCCACCAGTGATTTGGCCGGGACAGGGGGCACAGATACGCAGTATTTT.